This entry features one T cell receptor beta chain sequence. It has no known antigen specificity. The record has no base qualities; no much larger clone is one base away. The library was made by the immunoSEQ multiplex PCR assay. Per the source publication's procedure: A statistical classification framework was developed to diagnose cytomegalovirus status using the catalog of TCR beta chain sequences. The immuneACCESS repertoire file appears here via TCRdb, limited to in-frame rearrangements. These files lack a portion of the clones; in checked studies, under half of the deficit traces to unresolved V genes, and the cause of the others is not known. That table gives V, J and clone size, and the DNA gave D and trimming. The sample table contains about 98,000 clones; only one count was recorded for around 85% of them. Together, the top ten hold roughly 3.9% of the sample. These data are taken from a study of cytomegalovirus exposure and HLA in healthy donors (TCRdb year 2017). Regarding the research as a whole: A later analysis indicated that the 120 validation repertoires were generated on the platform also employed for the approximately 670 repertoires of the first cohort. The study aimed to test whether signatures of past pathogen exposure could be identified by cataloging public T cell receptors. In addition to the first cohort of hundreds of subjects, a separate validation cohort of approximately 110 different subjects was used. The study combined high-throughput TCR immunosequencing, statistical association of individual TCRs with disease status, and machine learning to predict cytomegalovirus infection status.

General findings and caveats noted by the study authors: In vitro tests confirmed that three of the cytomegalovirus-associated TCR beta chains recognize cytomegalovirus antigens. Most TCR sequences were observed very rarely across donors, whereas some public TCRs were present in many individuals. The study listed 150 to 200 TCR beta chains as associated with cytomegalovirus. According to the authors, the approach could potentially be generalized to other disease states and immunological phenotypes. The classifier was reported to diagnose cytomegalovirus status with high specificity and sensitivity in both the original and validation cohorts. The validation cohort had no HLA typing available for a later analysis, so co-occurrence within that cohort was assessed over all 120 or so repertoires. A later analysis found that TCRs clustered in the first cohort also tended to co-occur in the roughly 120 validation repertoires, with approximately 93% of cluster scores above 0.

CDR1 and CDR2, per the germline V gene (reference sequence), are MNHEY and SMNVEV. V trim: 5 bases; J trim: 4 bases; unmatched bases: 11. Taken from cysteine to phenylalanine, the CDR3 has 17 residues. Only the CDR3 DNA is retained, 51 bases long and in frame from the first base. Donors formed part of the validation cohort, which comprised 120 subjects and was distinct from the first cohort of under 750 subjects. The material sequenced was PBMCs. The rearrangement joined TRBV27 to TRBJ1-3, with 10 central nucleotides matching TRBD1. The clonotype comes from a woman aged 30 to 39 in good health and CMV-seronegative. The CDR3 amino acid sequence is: CASSPTLGTGAGNTIYF. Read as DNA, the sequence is TGTGCCAGCAGTCCAACCCTAGGGACAGGGGCCGGAAACACCATATATTTT.